What follows are 32 T cell receptor beta chains derived from one specimen sequenced in a study of blood T cell repertoires in COVID-19. The assay was immunoSEQ multiplex PCR, and TCRdb's table has in-frame clones only and misses some. The table records roughly 180,000 clones, 75% to 90% of them present only once. The sample consisted of peripheral blood. These receptors were taken from a woman aged 55 to 70 with acute or convalescent COVID-19.

A few counts support this clone. The CDR3 coding sequence is TGTGCCAGCAGCGTAGGACAGGGGGCCCTTGAAAAACTGTTTTTT. Encoded protein: CASSVGQGALEKLFF. The chain combines TRBV9 with TRBJ1-4; 10 positions match TRBD1. The CDR3 has 15 amino acids. Trimming cost V 0 bases and J 7 bases; bases outside gene matches: 3. Germline V gene sequence: CDR1 SGDLS, CDR2 YYNGEE.

The rearrangement joins TRBV6-2 or TRBV6-3 to TRBJ2-3, with 14 positions matching TRBD2. With 2 bases clipped from V and 5 bases from J, the junction kept 9 bases outside the gene matches. The CDR3 length is 18 residues. Per germline, CDR1 MNHEY and CDR2 SVGEGT. CDR3 nucleotide sequence: TGTGCCAGCAGTTACCCTCGACTAGCGGGAGGGCCGATAGATACGCAGTATTTT. Translation gives CASSYPRLAGGPIDTQYF.

The V and J genes are TRBV5-4 and TRBJ2-3, with D perhaps TRBD2 (5 bases). Trimming cost V 3 bases and J 0 bases, with 8 bases left between them. This CDR3 has 14 amino acids. Germline lookup yields CDR1 SGHNT and CDR2 YYREEE (reference sequence). Written as DNA, the CDR3 is TGTGCCAGCAGCTCCTGGACTAGCACAGATACGCAGTATTTT. Its translation: CASSSWTSTDTQYF.

The chain employs TRBV5-8 and TRBJ2-7; D might be TRBD2 (5 bases). Germline V gene data show CDR1 as SGHTS and CDR2 as YDEGEE. Deletions cut 7 bases from V and 4 bases from J, with 15 bases between. The CDR3 contains 13 residues. The CDR3 bases are TGTGCCAGCCGTCGGGGTAGGGCGTACGAGCAGTACTTC. This encodes CASRRGRAYEQYF.

J is TRBJ2-1 and V is TRBV5-1; D unresolved. CDR1 and CDR2 from the germline V gene are SGHRS and YFSETQ. Between the trimmed V and J ends, which lost 0 bases and 9 bases, there was a span of 7 bases. CDR3 length: 12 residues. The CDR3 sequence is CASSLANSEQFF. The DNA for the CDR3 is TGCGCCAGCAGCTTGGCCAACAGTGAGCAGTTCTTC.

This sequence joins TRBV14 and TRBJ2-3; D is unclear. The V end lost 4 bases, the J end lost 5 bases, and 10 bases lay between the germline ends. The CDR3 is made up of 13 amino acids. Germline CDR1 SGHDN, CDR2 FVKESK. CDR3 nucleotide sequence: TGTGCCAGCAGCCCAAACCCCGGAGATACGCAGTATTTT. Translation gives CASSPNPGDTQYF.

The chain combines TRBV3-1 (or the pseudogene TRBV3-2) with TRBJ1-5, with 9 bases fitting TRBD1. J lost 4 bases, V lost 3 bases, and 7 bases had no gene match. The germline gives CDR1 LGHDT, CDR2 YNNKEL (reference sequence). This CDR3 region has 16 residues. CDR3 bases: TGTGCCAGCAGCCACCGACAGGGGGGGGATAATCAGCCCCAGCATTTT. This codes for CASSHRQGGDNQPQHF.

The CDR3 nucleotides are TGTGCCAGCAGCCGGACTAGCGGTGAGGGTTACAATGAGCAGTTCTTC. Translating gives CASSRTSGEGYNEQFF. This chain connects TRBV7-3 to TRBJ2-1; 10 bases map to TRBD2. The CDR3 loop spans 16 amino acids. With 5 bases clipped from V and 4 bases from J, the junction kept 8 bases outside the gene matches. Germline CDR1 SGHTA, CDR2 FQGTGA.

The chain couples TRBV28 to TRBJ2-7, with 8 bases that match TRBD1. This CDR3 has 14 residues. CDR1 and CDR2 from the germline V gene are MDHEN and SYDVKM. J lost 7 bases, V lost 3 bases, and 8 bases had no gene match. Here the CDR3 reads CASSFADRVGEQYF. DNA of the CDR3: TGTGCCAGCAGTTTTGCGGACAGGGTCGGGGAGCAGTACTTC.

This chain links TRBV5-1 with TRBJ1-3, with D maybe TRBD1 (5 bases). Germline V gene lookup returns CDR1 SGHRS and CDR2 YFSETQ. This CDR3 spans 15 amino acids. The ends were cut back, 0 bases at V and 2 bases at J, with 9 bases in the middle. CDR3 in amino acids: CASSLGAGTGNTIYF. For the CDR3, the DNA is TGCGCCAGCAGCTTGGGGGCAGGGACTGGAAACACCATATATTTT. The full variable domain, completed using reference TRBV5-1 and TRBJ1-3, is KAGVTQTPRYLIKTRGQQVTLSCSPISGHRSVSWYQQTPGQGLQFLFEYFSETQRNKGNFPGRFSGRQFSNSRSEMNVSTLELGDSALYLCASSLGAGTGNTIYFGEGSWLTVV.

The J gene is TRBJ1-6, the V gene TRBV27; tentative D call: TRBD1 (6 bases). The CDR3 length is 12 residues. Germline loops: CDR1 MNHEY, CDR2 SMNVEV (reference sequence). Deletions cut 6 bases from V and 9 bases from J, with 9 bases between. The CDR3 DNA reads as TGTGCCAGCAGACAGGGTTCTTCACCCCTCCACTTT. It codes for CASRQGSSPLHF.

The rearrangement joins TRBV5-1 to TRBJ2-1, with 9 bases lining up with TRBD2. The CDR3 totals 16 residues. V shed 2 bases and J 9 bases; nucleotides not matched to a gene: 12. Germline CDR1 reads SGHRS; CDR2 reads YFSETQ. The CDR3 DNA reads TGCGCCAGCAGCTTATCCCCTAGCGGGATGGGCGTTGAGCAGTTCTTC. Its translation is CASSLSPSGMGVEQFF.

The DNA of the CDR3 is TGTGCCAGCAGCTTAAGACTAGCGGGAGGGCTCACCTACAATGAGCAGTTCTTC. As protein: CASSLRLAGGLTYNEQFF. V is TRBV11-2 and J is TRBJ2-1; TRBD2 matches 14 bases. This CDR3 spans 18 amino acids. Germline trimming cut 2 bases from V and 2 bases from J; bases unmatched to any gene: 5. The germline CDR1 and CDR2 sequences are SGHAT and FQNNGV.

CDR3 in amino acids: CASSVGARDRTDTEAFF. The CDR3 coding sequence is TGTGCCAGCAGCGTAGGGGCGAGGGACAGAACTGACACTGAAGCTTTCTTT. The V gene is TRBV9, the J gene TRBJ1-1; 7 bases fit TRBD1. Germline V lookup: CDR1 SGDLS, CDR2 YYNGEE. V gave up 0 bases and J gave up 3 bases; unmatched junction bases: 11. The length of the CDR3 is 17 residues.

The rearrangement joins TRBV5-4 to TRBJ2-1; 8 bases align to TRBD2. In germline, CDR1 is SGHNT, CDR2 YYREEE (reference sequence). This CDR3 is 16 amino acids long. V lost 0 bases and J lost 3; bases outside the gene matches: 5. The CDR3 loop is CASSLGGAGVYNEQFF. DNA for the CDR3: TGTGCCAGCAGCTTGGGGGGAGCGGGAGTCTACAATGAGCAGTTCTTC.

J is TRBJ2-1 and V is TRBV4-2, with D perhaps TRBD2 (5 bases). Trimming removed 0 bases at V and 2 bases at J, with 8 bases between. Germline lookup yields CDR1 LGHNA and CDR2 YNFKEQ. The CDR3 sequence is 15 residues long. The chain's CDR3 is CASSQDYSAYNEQFF. CDR3 DNA sequence: TGTGCCAGCAGCCAAGATTATAGCGCCTACAATGAGCAGTTCTTC.

The V and J genes are TRBV20-1 and TRBJ1-5; D gene ambiguous. Germline loops: CDR1 DFQATT, CDR2 SNEGSKA (reference sequence). V was pared by 3 bases and J by 3 bases, with 12 bases between. The CDR3 sequence is 14 residues long. The CDR3 DNA reads as TGCAGTGCTAGTGGTCGGGAATCCAATCAGCCCCAGCATTTT. Protein: CSASGRESNQPQHF.

The genes are TRBV19 and TRBJ1-4; D might be TRBD1 (6 bases). V shed 7 bases and J shed 8 bases, with 14 bases lying between them. CDR1 LNHDA and CDR2 SQIVND come from the germline V gene (reference sequence). The CDR3 is 13 residues long. The CDR3 DNA sequence: TGTGCCAGTAAGGTTGCAGGGGAGGAAAAACTGTTTTTT. Its protein is CASKVAGEEKLFF.

V and J are TRBV5-4 and TRBJ1-1; possible D gene TRBD1, 6 bases. This CDR3 comprises 15 residues. Germline CDR1 and CDR2: SGHNT and YYREEE (reference sequence). V was trimmed by 2 bases and J by 1 base, leaving 12 bases between them. Here the CDR3 DNA reads TGTGCCAGCAGCTTCTATGACAGGCCGAACACTGAAGCTTTCTTT. Translation gives CASSFYDRPNTEAFF.

The V call is TRBV9, the J call TRBJ1-3; D is possibly TRBD1 (5 bases). Per the germline V gene, CDR1 is SGDLS and CDR2 is YYNGEE. This CDR3 has 16 amino acids. V lost 2 bases to trimming and J lost 7 bases, with 19 bases between them. The CDR3 is CASSVHARQGANTIYF. The DNA for the CDR3 is TGTGCCAGCAGCGTCCATGCGAGGCAGGGTGCGAACACCATATATTTT.

V and J are TRBV9 and TRBJ1-3; 7 nucleotides agree with TRBD1. This CDR3 has 16 amino acids. Germline V gene lookup returns CDR1 SGDLS and CDR2 YYNGEE. V dropped 2 bases and J dropped 3; count of bases not matched to a gene: 8. CDR3 nucleotide sequence: TGTGCCAGCAGCGTTACGTCCACAGGGGTTGGAAACACCATATATTTT. It codes for CASSVTSTGVGNTIYF.

The chain has TRBV21-1 and TRBJ1-3; TRBD1, as called in the table, went unchecked against the DNA. TRBV21-1 is described as a pseudogene. The CDR3 is 16 residues long. In nucleotides, the CDR3 is TGTGCCAGCAGCAAAGGAGGGGGAACCTTTGGAAACACCATATATTTT. It yields the protein CASSKGGGTFGNTIYF.

This chain connects TRBV9 to TRBJ1-2; possible D gene TRBD1, 5 bases. V was shortened by 0 bases and J by 7 bases, with 7 bases between the two germline ends. CDR1 is SGDLS, CDR2 YYNGEE, per germline. The CDR3 contains 12 residues. The CDR3 sequence is CASSVVGGGYTF. The DNA for the CDR3 is TGTGCCAGCAGCGTAGTGGGGGGTGGCTACACCTTC. Supplemented by reference TRBV9 and TRBJ1-2, the full variable domain reads DSGVTQTPKHLITATGQRVTLRCSPRSGDLSVYWYQQSLDQGLQFLIQYYNGEERAKGNILERFSAQQFPDLHSELNLSSLELGDSALYFCASSVVGGGYTFGSGTRLTVV.

The V gene is TRBV25-1, the J gene TRBJ2-1, with a tentative D call TRBD2 (6 bases). The V end was cut by 3 bases, the J end by 6 bases, with 24 bases between. The CDR3 length is 18 residues. From germline, CDR1 is MGHDK and CDR2 SYGVNS. Here the CDR3 DNA reads TGTGCCAGCAGTGATGCTGCCGGGGGATTGGGGGTAGTCAATGAGCAGTTCTTC. The encoded protein is CASSDAAGGLGVVNEQFF. Full variable domain (outside the CDR3, taken from reference TRBV25-1 and TRBJ2-1): EADIYQTPRYLVIGTGKKITLECSQTMGHDKMYWYQQDPGMELHLIHYSYGVNSTEKGDLSSESTVSRIRTEHFPLTLESARPSHTSQYLCASSDAAGGLGVVNEQFFGPGTRLTVL.

This chain joins TRBV25-1 and TRBJ2-7, with D possibly being TRBD1 (6 bases). The V gene lost 5 bases and the J gene lost 5 bases, with 13 bases spanning the gap. CDR1 and CDR2 (germline): MGHDK, SYGVNS. The CDR3 is made up of 13 amino acids. For the CDR3, the DNA is TGTGCCAGCAGTCCAGGACAGAACCACGAGCAGTACTTC. Its protein is CASSPGQNHEQYF.

The chain combines TRBV7-9 with TRBJ2-1; 7 bases map to TRBD2. From germline, CDR1 is SEHNR and CDR2 FQNEAQ (reference sequence). The CDR3 covers 15 residues. V lost 5 bases, J lost 3 bases, and 7 bases stayed unmatched. The CDR3 DNA reads TGTGCCAGCAGCACCCTCCTAGCGGACTACAATGAGCAGTTCTTC. The encoded protein is CASSTLLADYNEQFF.

The genes are TRBV2 and TRBJ2-1; the D gene is possibly TRBD1 (5 bases). Germline-derived CDR1 and CDR2 are SNHLY and FYNNEI. With 7 bases removed from V and 5 bases from J, the gap between germline ends came to 15 bases. This CDR3 has 14 residues. The CDR3 DNA is TGTGCCAGCATGGGGCAGGTCACTCACAATGAGCAGTTCTTC. Its protein product is CASMGQVTHNEQFF.

This clone was seen only a few times. The CDR3: CASSPSGRDTQYF. For the CDR3, the DNA is TGTGCCAGCAGCCCATCGGGTCGGGATACGCAGTATTTT. This sequence joins TRBV25-1 and TRBJ2-3; D is unclear. V gave up 6 bases and J gave up 6 bases, with 13 bases separating them. CDR1 is MGHDK, CDR2 SYGVNS, per germline. This CDR3 comprises 13 residues.

The chain combines TRBV5-1 with TRBJ2-3, with 7 bases lining up with TRBD2. The germline V gene has CDR1 SGHRS and CDR2 YFSETQ. The CDR3 has 15 residues. J was trimmed by 0 bases and V by 3 bases; bases with no gene match: 4. CDR3 in amino acids: CASSYLTSSTDTQYF. The CDR3 bases are TGCGCCAGCAGCTACTTGACTAGCAGCACAGATACGCAGTATTTT.

The chain combines TRBV5-1 with TRBJ2-1, with 7 bases identical to TRBD1. V was pared by 0 bases and J by 4 bases, with 7 bases of the junction left unmatched. This CDR3 contains 16 residues. In germline, CDR1 is SGHRS, CDR2 YFSETQ. The CDR3 region is CASSLAADRTYNEQFF. Here the CDR3 DNA reads TGCGCCAGCAGCTTGGCCGCGGACAGGACGTACAATGAGCAGTTCTTC.

V is TRBV28 and J is TRBJ1-1, with unresolved D. Germline CDR1 is MDHEN and CDR2 is SYDVKM. V was pared by 3 bases and J by 3 bases, with 11 bases between. The CDR3 is made up of 14 amino acids. The CDR3 reads CASSLLIGDTEAFF. The CDR3 DNA is TGTGCCAGCAGTTTGTTGATCGGAGACACTGAAGCTTTCTTT.

V gene TRBV27 combines with J gene TRBJ2-3, with TRBD2 matching over 8 bases. The germline V gene encodes CDR1 MNHEY and CDR2 SMNVEV (reference sequence). The CDR3 runs 19 residues. V lost 5 bases to trimming and J lost 2 bases; unmatched junction nucleotides: 18. The CDR3 coding sequence is TGTGCCAGCAGTCCCCCCTCAGGGCTAGCGGGCGCCTCCACAGATACGCAGTATTTT. Its protein product is CASSPPSGLAGASTDTQYF.